These T cell receptor beta chains were read from a single sample in a study of blood T cell repertoires in COVID-19. TCRdb's table, derived via immunoSEQ multiplex PCR, lists solely in-frame clones and lacks some. The sample has about 280,000 clones; approximately 83% are singletons. Sample: peripheral blood. The receptors were sampled from a human donor in a cohort sampled during active COVID-19. Each CDR3 is given with its conserved first and last residue. A D gene is named only where the DNA matches it firmly. For some rows the clone size is stated as once, few or many, or as a class when expanded; others skip it.

TRBV4-2,NA,NA,TRBJ1-5,CASSQDDSTNSNQPQHF,TGTGCCAGCAGCCAAGACGACAGTACGAATAGCAATCAGCCCCAGCATTTT
TRBV11-2,NA,NA,TRBJ1-6,CASSLGQGAMGYSPLHF,TGTGCCAGCAGCTTGGGCCAAGGGGCCATGGGGTATTCACCCCTCCACTTT
TRBV6-5,TRBD1,few,TRBJ1-6,CASSYPRDRKNSPLHF,TGTGCCAGCAGTTATCCTCGGGACAGAAAAAATTCACCCCTCCACTTT
TRBV20-1,NA,NA,TRBJ1-2,CSAVLNGGYTF,TGCAGTGCTGTTCTTAACGGTGGCTACACCTTC
TRBV11-2,NA,few,TRBJ2-7,CASSLAQGQRGYEQYF,TGTGCCAGCAGCTTAGCCCAAGGACAGAGGGGCTACGAGCAGTACTTC
TRBV6-5,TRBD1,few,TRBJ2-7,CASSYGATGGAYEQYF,TGTGCCAGCAGTTACGGGGCAACAGGGGGCGCGTACGAGCAGTACTTC
TRBV5-1,TRBD2,NA,TRBJ2-1,CASSLVLAGEHEQFF,TGCGCCAGCAGCTTGGTACTAGCGGGAGAACATGAGCAGTTCTTC
TRBV7-9,NA,NA,TRBJ1-3,CASRSDPGVSGNTIYF,TGTGCCAGCAGGTCAGACCCGGGGGTCTCTGGAAACACCATATATTTT
TRBV10-2,NA,NA,TRBJ1-4,CASSEGGATNEKLFF,TGCGCCAGCAGTGAAGGGGGGGCCACTAATGAAAAACTGTTTTTT
TRBV24-1,NA,NA,TRBJ2-5,CATSRQETQYF,TGTGCCACCAGTCGCCAAGAGACCCAGTACTTC
TRBV7-9,TRBD1,NA,TRBJ1-2,CASSLSGGDGYTF,TGTGCCAGCAGCTTATCAGGGGGCGACGGCTACACCTTC
TRBV18,TRBD2,NA,TRBJ2-1,CASSPPSGRAYNEQFF,TGTGCCAGCTCACCTCCTAGCGGGAGGGCGTACAATGAGCAGTTCTTC